This T cell receptor beta chain was obtained from a study of regulatory T cells in long-lasting Graves disease. Study conclusions and caveats: Newly diagnosed disease favored TRBV20-1 and TRBJ2-1 over persistent disease.

Time point defined: newly diagnosed GD, antithyroid drugs for less than 3 months. PBMC RNA was the source of the TCR library. Diagnoses of Graves' disease were made by American Thyroid Association guidelines. The table lists this clonotype with many counts. The antigen is unknown. Trimming shortened V by 6 bases and J by 5 bases, and 16 bases separated the two germline ends. The CDR3 runs to 14 residues. Germline-derived CDR1 and CDR2 are SQVTM and ANQGSEA. Construction of the TCR beta libraries employed iRepertoire HTBI primers in conjunction with Arm-PCR of CDR3 regions. TCRdb re-called the multiplex PCR reads with MiXCR, one entry per CDR3 protein. The data contain around 250,000 distinct CDR3 sequences, 15% to 20% of them singletons. Separately, the same data were catalogued under a study of T cells in Graves' hyperthyroidism and ophthalmopathy. That source reports: The TCR CDR3 first-round RT-PCR relied on the HTBI primer set.

Sample: peripheral blood mononuclear cells (PBMCs), taken at new diagnosis, from a patient treated with antithyroid drugs. This chain links TRBV29-1 with TRBJ2-2; D might be TRBD2 (6 bases). This clonotype was sampled from a woman aged 25 to 39 with Graves disease. The CDR3: CSVAKGGGTGELFF. The CDR3 bases are TGCAGCGTAGCCAAGGGAGGTGGAACCGGGGAGCTGTTTTTT.